This T cell receptor beta chain was sequenced in a study of blood T cell repertoires in COVID-19. The CDR3 totals 12 residues. Trimming took off 1 base at V and 10 bases at J, with 8 bases between the two ends. Germline V lookup: CDR1 SGHAT, CDR2 FQNNGV. Patients in Seattle were enrolled during active infection, then followed longitudinally. This clone was picked up a small number of times. Generated by immunoSEQ multiplex PCR, the TCRdb table keeps only in-frame clones and is missing some. The data contain tens of thousands of clones, about four fifths of them singletons. This receptor was taken from an elderly woman with COVID-19, enrolled during active disease. The chain combines TRBV11-2 with TRBJ2-1, with a possible D match to TRBD2 (6 bases). The sequenced sample consisted of peripheral blood. The CDR3 sequence: CASSLVEGEQFF. CDR3 nucleotides: TGTGCCAGCAGCTTAGTGGAGGGGGAGCAGTTCTTC.